This entry lists 8 T cell receptor beta chains sequenced from one sample in a study of cytomegalovirus exposure and HLA in healthy donors. PCR employed 60 Vbeta and 13 Jbeta primers. TCRdb's table, derived via immunoSEQ multiplex PCR, lists solely in-frame clones and lacks some. This table has some 45,000 clones, roughly 76% appearing once. Sequencing used PBMCs. These receptors were taken from a man under 40 in good health and CMV-seronegative.

There are a few counts of this clone. This sequence joins TRBV5-1 and TRBJ2-3, with 8 bases identical to TRBD1. V lost 4 bases, J lost 3 bases, and 4 bases stayed unmatched. The CDR3 has 14 amino acids. CDR1 and CDR2 (germline): SGHRS, YFSETQ. The CDR3 bases are TGCGCCAGCAGCAGGGGACAGGTAACAGATACGCAGTATTTT. Translation gives CASSRGQVTDTQYF.

The chain has TRBV7-9 and TRBJ2-7, with TRBD2 matching over 13 bases. The CDR3 covers 15 residues. V shed 5 bases, J shed 7 bases, and the junction held 8 bases outside the gene matches. Germline V gives CDR1 SEHNR, CDR2 FQNEAQ (reference sequence). DNA for the CDR3: TGTGCCAGCAGCAAACTAGCGGGAGGGCCTTGGGAGCAGTACTTC. It specifies CASSKLAGGPWEQYF. The whole variable domain, remainder taken from reference TRBV7-9 and TRBJ2-7, is DTGVSQNPRHKITKRGQNVTFRCDPISEHNRLYWYRQTLGQGPEFLTYFQNEAQLEKSRLLSDRFSAERPKGSFSTLEIQRTEQGDSAMYLCASSKLAGGPWEQYFGPGTRLTVT.

This clone was counted once. The chain employs TRBV6-6 and TRBJ2-3; 8 bases align to TRBD1. The CDR3 runs 15 residues. Trimming cost V 6 bases and J 2 bases; bases outside gene matches: 7. Germline loops: CDR1 MNHNY, CDR2 SVGAGI (reference sequence). In DNA, the CDR3 is TGTGCCAGCAGCTTCGGACAGGGAGCCACAGATACGCAGTATTTT. It encodes CASSFGQGATDTQYF.

The V call is TRBV6-1, the J call TRBJ2-2; D possibly corresponds to TRBD2 (6 bases). The V end lost 1 base, the J end lost 2 bases, and 11 bases lay between the germline ends. The V gene's germline CDR1 is MNHNS and CDR2 SASEGT. The CDR3 runs 16 residues. CDR3 in amino acids: CASSEEASVNTGELFF. The CDR3 nucleotides are TGTGCCAGCAGTGAAGAAGCTAGCGTAAACACCGGGGAGCTGTTTTTT.

V is TRBV28 and J is TRBJ2-1; 8 nucleotides align to TRBD2. J lost 6 bases, V lost 5 bases, and 9 bases had no gene match. The CDR3 has 15 residues. Germline lookup yields CDR1 MDHEN and CDR2 SYDVKM. The CDR3 loop is CASSTPGLGSNEQFF. The CDR3 DNA follows: TGTGCCAGCAGTACTCCGGGACTAGGGTCCAATGAGCAGTTCTTC.

There are a few counts of this clone. The chain combines TRBV7-7 with TRBJ2-5, with a possible D match to TRBD1 (6 bases). Trimming removed 2 bases from V and 5 bases from J, with 15 bases in between. The germline V gene has CDR1 SSHAT and CDR2 FNYEAQ (reference sequence). The CDR3 spans 15 residues. The CDR3 spells CASSLTGTFGETQYF. The CDR3 DNA reads TGTGCCAGCAGCTTAACCGGGACATTCGGGGAGACCCAGTACTTC.

This rearrangement joins TRBV11-2 to TRBJ1-4; 8 nucleotides align to TRBD1. Germline V lookup: CDR1 SGHAT, CDR2 FQNNGV. CDR3 length: 15 amino acids. V lost 2 bases and J lost 8; bases outside the gene matches: 7. CDR3 region: CASSLRQGAWEKLFF. DNA for the CDR3: TGTGCCAGCAGCTTACGGCAGGGGGCTTGGGAAAAACTGTTTTTT.

The V and J genes are TRBV5-1 and TRBJ1-1; possible D gene TRBD1, 5 bases. Trimming shortened V by 0 bases and J by 1 base, and 7 bases separated the two germline ends. CDR3 length: 14 amino acids. Germline V gives CDR1 SGHRS, CDR2 YFSETQ. Here the CDR3 DNA reads TGCGCCAGCAGCTTGGTCCAGGGGAACACTGAAGCTTTCTTT. This sequence encodes CASSLVQGNTEAFF.